The table lists the clone carrying this TCR beta chain with a count of one. Libraries were prepared by immunoSEQ multiplex PCR; TCRdb keeps only in-frame clonotypes and omits some of them. The sample holds hundreds of thousands of clones; about 90% are singletons and the top ten take 0.0094%. Trimming removed 4 bases from V and 5 bases from J; junction bases left unmatched: 9. This CDR3 has 16 residues. CDR1 is SGHRS, CDR2 YFSETQ, per germline. The data stem from a study of shared T cell receptors in the human thymus. The sample was also reused in another study, on human thymus T cells. Per that study: Those donating were healthy Finnish infants in corrective surgery for congenital heart defects. Gene usage (both V and J) appeared biased in thymic and blood repertoires.

The genes are TRBV5-1 and TRBJ2-1, with 10 bases identical to TRBD2. This clonotype originated in a boy younger than two with a congenital heart defect. The specimen was thymocytes. The CDR3: CASSLPTSGNDNEQFF. The CDR3 bases are TGCGCCAGCAGCCTACCCACTAGCGGGAACGACAATGAGCAGTTCTTC.